The clone carrying this T cell receptor beta chain is deemed medium-sized. Antigen specificity is unknown. For TCR beta, libraries came from quantitative 5'-RACE with molecular barcodes. MiXCR, run by TCRdb on the 5' RACE reads, gives a single entry per CDR3 protein. The sample lists just under 550,000 distinct CDR3 sequences; roughly 13% were seen once. This entry comes from a study of CD8 T cells in ankylosing spondylitis. The study's findings and limits: Ankylosing spondylitis blood seemed to carry a telltale TCR beta motif made of several highly homologous variants.

V was shortened by 1 base and J by 7 bases, with 9 bases between the two germline ends. This CDR3 comprises 13 residues. Germline lookup yields CDR1 SEHNR and CDR2 FQNEAQ (reference sequence). Material: blood, either unsorted or a sorted T cell fraction (not recorded which). This TCR was sampled from a male donor with ankylosing spondylitis. This chain connects TRBV7-9 to TRBJ2-3; possibly TRBD1 or TRBD2 for D (5 bases each). The chain's CDR3 is CASSLVGGNTQYF. CDR3 coding DNA: TGTGCCAGCAGCTTAGTTGGGGGAAATACGCAGTATTTT.